This T cell receptor (beta chain) was sequenced during a study of OX40 agonist ivuxolimab in advanced cancers. Study-level background: Participants averaged around 60 years of age (range 23 to 79) and were under 90% male. Study outcomes and limitations: Certain nonresponders additionally had low normalized T-cell clonal expansion.

A word on this clone: Its antigen is not known.

The CDR3 is 13 residues long. The V gene lost 1 base and the J gene lost 3 bases, with 1 base spanning the gap. Germline values: CDR1 MNHNS, CDR2 SASEGT. Here immunoSEQ multiplex PCR was the method, and the copy in TCRdb shows in-frame clones only, minus some. The sample holds roughly 62,000 clones; about 92% are singletons and the top ten take about 0.58%. This TCR derives from an adult with an advanced solid tumor such as melanoma, head and neck, liver or kidney cancer. The sequences come from CD4+ or CD8+ T cells sorted from blood, collected in a trial of the OX40 agonist ivuxolimab. The chain has TRBV6-1 and TRBJ1-6; D gene unclear. CDR3 sequence reads: CASSEGYNSPLHF. Here the CDR3 DNA reads TGTGCCAGCAGTGAAGGCTATAATTCACCCCTCCACTTT.